These 13 T cell receptor beta chains were sequenced from one sample in a study of shared clonotypes between healthy human individuals. Data came from immunoSEQ multiplex PCR; TCRdb stores just in-frame clones and leaves some out. This sample has around 720,000 clones, with roughly 73% found just once. Sequencing was carried out using memory CD4+ T cells sorted from blood. Stated subset: CD45RA-negative fraction. Receptor source: a woman under 40 in good health.

There are a few counts of this clone. The chain uses TRBV28 and TRBJ1-2; 7 bases are a match to TRBD1. Germline CDR1 is MDHEN and CDR2 is SYDVKM. After removal of 5 bases from V and 4 bases from J, the junction contained 4 bases not matched to a gene. The CDR3 consists of 13 residues. The CDR3, as DNA: TGTGCCAGCAGTCGTCAGGGGGTCTATGGCTACACCTTC. It specifies CASSRQGVYGYTF.

This clone was found once. The genes are TRBV27 and TRBJ1-4; D might be TRBD1 (5 bases). The CDR3 has 13 residues. Germline values: CDR1 MNHEY, CDR2 SMNVEV (reference sequence). V was trimmed by 4 bases and J by 5 bases, leaving 8 bases between them. As DNA, the CDR3 is TGTGCCAGCAGTTCTGGGGGGAATGAAAAACTGTTTTTT. This encodes CASSSGGNEKLFF. The whole variable domain, remainder taken from reference TRBV27 and TRBJ1-4, is EAQVTQNPRYLITVTGKKLTVTCSQNMNHEYMSWYRQDPGLGLRQIYYSMNVEVTDKGDVPEGYKVSRKEKRNFPLILESPSPNQTSLYFCASSSGGNEKLFFGSGTQLSVL.

The chain joins TRBV13 to TRBJ1-5; 9 bases map to TRBD1. CDR1 and CDR2 from the germline V gene are PRHDT and FYEKMQ (reference sequence). The CDR3 spans 16 residues. Losses at the gene ends were 8 bases for V and 2 bases for J; bases not matched to a gene: 10. CDR3 coding DNA: TGTGCCAGCCCATTTGCTGGGGACAGGGGCAATCAGCCCCAGCATTTT. Its protein product is CASPFAGDRGNQPQHF.

This clone was seen at least ten times. The sample contains more than one DNA sequence encoding this CDR3. The chain joins TRBV7-2 to TRBJ1-1; 7 bases align to TRBD1. Germline-derived CDR1 and CDR2 are SGHTA and FQGNSA. J was trimmed by 1 base and V by 6 bases; bases with no gene match: 14. This CDR3 contains 17 residues. For the CDR3, the DNA is TGTGCCAGCAGTTTGGGCCAGGGGGGAAGGCGGAACACTGAAGCTTTCTTT. It yields the protein CASSLGQGGRRNTEAFF.

The rearrangement links TRBV11-2 to TRBJ2-3; 11 bases align to TRBD2. V dropped 2 bases and J dropped 4; count of bases not matched to a gene: 11. CDR3 length equals 18 residues. Germline assignment: CDR1 SGHAT and CDR2 FQNNGV. CDR3 DNA sequence: TGTGCCAGCAGCTTAATCCCTACTAGCGGGAGTGGGGCAGATACGCAGTATTTT. Encoded protein: CASSLIPTSGSGADTQYF.

This rearrangement joins TRBV28 to TRBJ1-1; D possibly corresponds to TRBD1 (5 bases). The CDR3 spans 13 residues. Germline V gives CDR1 MDHEN, CDR2 SYDVKM. Trimming removed 7 bases from V and 4 bases from J, with 13 bases in between. CDR3 nucleotides: TGTGCCAGCACCGTAGGGACGGTCACTGAAGCTTTCTTT. It codes for CASTVGTVTEAFF.

This chain joins TRBV7-9 and TRBJ2-1; 8 nucleotides align to TRBD1. This CDR3 is 14 amino acids long. Germline loops: CDR1 SEHNR, CDR2 FQNEAQ (reference sequence). V lost 4 bases to trimming and J lost 5 bases; unmatched junction nucleotides: 4. CDR3 amino acids: CASSSVTGDNEQFF. DNA of the CDR3: TGTGCCAGCAGCTCGGTGACAGGGGACAATGAGCAGTTCTTC.

This clone was picked up a small number of times. V is TRBV10-3 and J is TRBJ2-5; TRBD2 might be the D (6 bases). With 0 bases removed from V and 7 bases from J, the gap between germline ends came to 12 bases. CDR1 and CDR2 from the germline V gene are ENHRY and SYGVKD. The CDR3 spans 14 residues. The CDR3 sequence: CAISESGSGGTQYF. CDR3 coding DNA: TGTGCCATCAGTGAGTCGGGGTCCGGGGGGACCCAGTACTTC.

This clone has only one observation. The chain combines TRBV28 with TRBJ2-3, with 12 bases lining up with TRBD2. V lost 4 bases, J lost 8 bases, and 10 bases stayed unmatched. Germline CDR1 and CDR2: MDHEN and SYDVKM. The CDR3 totals 16 residues. CDR3 coding DNA: TGTGCCAGCAGTTCCACCGCTAGCGGGAGGGTAGGTACGCAGTATTTT. Translated: CASSSTASGRVGTQYF.

This clone was observed a handful of times. The chain links TRBV5-1 to TRBJ2-7; 12 nucleotides align to TRBD2. This CDR3 has 14 amino acids. V gave up 7 bases and J gave up 4 bases; unmatched junction bases: 6. Germline assignment: CDR1 SGHRS and CDR2 YFSETQ. The CDR3 protein is CASQPLAGGYEQYF. In nucleotides, the CDR3 is TGCGCCAGCCAACCACTAGCGGGAGGATACGAGCAGTACTTC.

The chain combines TRBV6-6 with TRBJ1-5; D is unresolved. The CDR3 consists of 12 residues. The V gene lost 2 bases and the J gene lost 5 bases, with 4 bases spanning the gap. Germline V lookup: CDR1 MNHNY, CDR2 SVGAGI (reference sequence). CDR3 in amino acids: CASSYGDQPQHF. CDR3 DNA sequence: TGTGCCAGCAGTTACGGGGATCAGCCCCAGCATTTT.

The chain employs TRBV28 and TRBJ2-7; 15 bases are shared with TRBD2. J was trimmed by 2 bases and V by 7 bases; bases with no gene match: 21. The CDR3 spans 21 residues. The germline CDR1 and CDR2 sequences are MDHEN and SYDVKM. The CDR3 loop is CASKNLWLRGLAGGKAYEQYF. CDR3 bases: TGTGCCAGCAAGAACTTATGGCTCAGGGGACTAGCGGGAGGTAAGGCCTACGAGCAGTACTTC.

As to this clone: A far larger clone is a single base away, which makes a read error likely. J is TRBJ2-7 and V is TRBV2, with a weak D call TRBD2 (5 bases). Per germline, CDR1 SNHLY and CDR2 FYNNEI. The CDR3 has 15 residues. V shed 8 bases and J shed 2 bases, with 19 bases lying between them. The CDR3 protein is CASPKTGDVTYEQYF. In nucleotides, the CDR3 is TGTGCCAGCCCAAAGACCGGGGATGTCACCTACGAGCAGTACTTC.